Below, 22 T cell receptor beta chains from the same sample are listed, as sequenced in a study of blood T cell repertoires in COVID-19. Only in-frame clones appear in the TCRdb table, and some are missing; sequencing was by immunoSEQ multiplex PCR. Among a few hundred thousand clones, about 90% were seen once, and the ten largest hold approximately 5.2%. Source material: PBMCs or T cells enriched from blood (not recorded which). The receptors originated from a woman under 40 who had recovered from COVID-19.

This chain connects TRBV19 to TRBJ1-5; 10 bases agree with TRBD1. Germline V gene sequence: CDR1 LNHDA, CDR2 SQIVND (reference sequence). There are 16 residues in the CDR3. Unmatched junction bases numbered 6, after V lost 6 bases and J lost 1 base. CDR3 in DNA: TGTGCCAGTAGGTTAAGACAGGGGGCAAGCAATCAGCCCCAGCATTTT. As protein: CASRLRQGASNQPQHF.

The J gene is TRBJ2-1, the V gene TRBV5-1; D is uncertain. The V and J ends lost 0 bases and 0 bases respectively, with 7 bases between them. CDR1 and CDR2 (germline): SGHRS, YFSETQ. The CDR3 is made up of 15 amino acids. CDR3 residues: CASSLGQASYNEQFF. CDR3 DNA sequence: TGCGCCAGCAGCTTGGGGCAGGCCTCCTACAATGAGCAGTTCTTC.

The gene calls are TRBV6-2 or TRBV6-3 and TRBJ1-5; weak D call: TRBD1 (6 bases). This CDR3 has 14 amino acids. From germline, CDR1 is MNHEY and CDR2 SVGEGT. The germline V and J ends were trimmed by 6 bases and 2 bases, with 11 bases remaining between them. The CDR3 DNA follows: TGTGCCAGCAGCCTCTACAGGGGCAATCAGCCCCAGCATTTT. This gives the protein CASSLYRGNQPQHF.

The gene calls are TRBV12-1 and TRBJ1-2; the table's D call, TRBD1, was not checked against the DNA. TRBV12-1 is noted as a pseudogene. The CDR3 runs to 14 residues. DNA of the CDR3: TGTGCCAGCAGCATGCGGGGACAGCACTATGGCTACACCTTC. Translation gives CASSMRGQHYGYTF.

This chain joins TRBV5-1 and TRBJ2-3; TRBD1 agrees at 8 bases. CDR3 length: 18 amino acids. Germline V CDR1 and CDR2: SGHRS, YFSETQ. After removal of 0 bases from V and 2 bases from J, the junction contained 11 bases not matched to a gene. The CDR3 here is CASSLGLGRTGSTDTQYF. The CDR3 DNA reads as TGCGCCAGCAGCTTGGGGTTAGGGAGGACAGGGTCCACAGATACGCAGTATTTT.

In this sample, this clone turned up once. The chain uses TRBV3-1 (or the pseudogene TRBV3-2) and TRBJ2-1; TRBD2 matches at 8 bases. Looked up from germline, CDR1 is LGHDT and CDR2 is YNNKEL (reference sequence). The CDR3 is made up of 17 amino acids. With 4 bases clipped from V and 7 bases from J, the junction kept 15 bases outside the gene matches. The chain's CDR3 is CASSPWTTGGPSNEQFF. The CDR3 nucleotides are TGTGCCAGCAGCCCCTGGACTACGGGGGGGCCGAGTAATGAGCAGTTCTTC.

J is TRBJ1-3 and V is TRBV2, with D unclear. Trimming left V 6 bases short and J 2 bases short, with 14 bases between. The CDR3 is 15 amino acids. From germline, CDR1 is SNHLY and CDR2 FYNNEI. The CDR3 protein is CASSHGRHAGNTIYF. CDR3 nucleotides: TGTGCCAGCAGCCACGGCCGACATGCTGGAAACACCATATATTTT.

The rearrangement joins TRBV4-3 to TRBJ2-5; 7 bases map to TRBD1. V shed 4 bases and J 2 bases; nucleotides not matched to a gene: 4. The CDR3 runs to 14 residues. The V gene's germline CDR1 is LGHNA and CDR2 YSLEER. CDR3 region: CASSPGQQQETQYF. CDR3 DNA sequence: TGCGCCAGCAGCCCGGGACAGCAACAAGAGACCCAGTACTTC.

The chain joins TRBV4-2 to TRBJ1-2, with 7 bases matching TRBD1. The CDR3 contains 15 residues. With 0 bases clipped from V and 6 bases from J, the junction kept 7 bases outside the gene matches. Germline-derived CDR1 and CDR2 are LGHNA and YNFKEQ. CDR3: CASSQDPDRVDGYTF. In DNA, the CDR3 is TGTGCCAGCAGCCAAGACCCCGACAGGGTAGATGGCTACACCTTC.

The chain couples TRBV2 to TRBJ2-5; 7 bases are shared with TRBD2. The germline V gene encodes CDR1 SNHLY and CDR2 FYNNEI. Trimming took 3 bases from V and 1 from J; bases not matched to a gene: 5. The length of the CDR3 is 15 residues. This CDR3 is CASSETVAGQETQYF. In nucleotides, the CDR3 is TGTGCCAGCAGTGAGACGGTAGCGGGCCAAGAGACCCAGTACTTC. Full variable domain (rest looked up from reference TRBV2 and TRBJ2-5): EPEVTQTPSHQVTQMGQEVILRCVPISNHLYFYWYRQILGQKVEFLVSFYNNEISEKSEIFDDQFSVERPDGSNFTLKIRSTKLEDSAMYFCASSETVAGQETQYFGPGTRLLVL.

The table lists this clone with a count of one. V usage is TRBV5-1 and J usage is TRBJ2-7; TRBD2 matches 12 bases. The germline gives CDR1 SGHRS, CDR2 YFSETQ. The CDR3 contains 18 residues. V trimming: 4 bases; J trimming: 2 bases; junction bases outside the gene matches: 13. The DNA of the CDR3 is TGCGCCAGCAGCGGGAGACTAGCGGGGGTTCAGGTCCCCTACGAGCAGTACTTC. It encodes CASSGRLAGVQVPYEQYF.

The rearrangement uses TRBV4-2 and TRBJ1-4; weak D call: TRBD1 (6 bases). V lost 1 base and J lost 8, with 14 bases in between. Per the germline V gene, CDR1 is LGHNA and CDR2 is YNFKEQ. This CDR3 region has 15 residues. The CDR3, as DNA: TGTGCCAGCAGCCAAGGGGGGGGGCTGGAAGAAAAACTGTTTTTT. Translating gives CASSQGGGLEEKLFF.

The chain has TRBV2 and TRBJ2-1; 7 positions agree with TRBD2. With 6 bases clipped from V and 0 bases from J, the junction kept 5 bases outside the gene matches. CDR3 length: 15 residues. CDR1 is SNHLY and CDR2 is FYNNEI in the germline V gene. The CDR3: CASSPRGSSYNEQFF. CDR3 nucleotides: TGTGCCAGCAGCCCGCGGGGGAGCTCCTACAATGAGCAGTTCTTC.

The chain uses TRBV19 and TRBJ1-4, with D perhaps TRBD1 (6 bases). The V end lost 3 bases, the J end lost 7 bases, and 21 bases lay between the germline ends. This CDR3 has 17 residues. The V gene's germline CDR1 is LNHDA and CDR2 SQIVND (reference sequence). CDR3 sequence reads: CASSISTGSRGGEKLFF. CDR3 bases: TGTGCCAGTAGTATTTCAACCGGGTCCAGAGGGGGTGAAAAACTGTTTTTT.

J is TRBJ1-5 and V is TRBV30, with D perhaps TRBD1 (5 bases). Trimming removed 4 bases at V and 6 bases at J, with 13 bases between. The CDR3 sequence is 13 residues long. Germline CDR1 is GTSNPN and CDR2 is SVGIG (reference sequence). CDR3 region: CAWTQGFGQPQHF. The CDR3 nucleotides are TGTGCCTGGACCCAGGGATTCGGTCAGCCCCAGCATTTT.

This sequence joins TRBV19 and TRBJ1-1; possibly TRBD1 for D (5 bases). V shed 5 bases and J shed 5 bases, with 15 bases lying between them. Germline assignment: CDR1 LNHDA and CDR2 SQIVND (reference sequence). This CDR3 comprises 14 residues. For the CDR3, the DNA is TGTGCCAGTAGTTGGGCAGGGTCTTTGACTGAAGCTTTCTTT. Translating gives CASSWAGSLTEAFF.

The rearrangement joins TRBV9 to TRBJ2-7; D may be TRBD2 (5 bases). V lost 0 bases, J lost 1 base, and 11 bases lay in between. CDR1 and CDR2 from the germline V gene are SGDLS and YYNGEE. The CDR3 sequence is 15 residues long. DNA of the CDR3: TGTGCCAGCAGCGTAGGAGGGTCAGAGTCCTACGAGCAGTACTTC. This translates into CASSVGGSESYEQYF.

The gene calls are TRBV10-3 and TRBJ2-3; 13 bases align to TRBD2. The CDR3 is 15 residues long. J gave up 4 bases and V 6 bases, and 4 bases lay outside the gene matches. The germline gives CDR1 ENHRY, CDR2 SYGVKD. The CDR3 bases are TGTGCCATCAGCCCACTAGCGGGGGGGCCAGATACGCAGTATTTT. It translates to CAISPLAGGPDTQYF.

This rearrangement joins TRBV2 to TRBJ1-1, with TRBD1 matching over 8 bases. CDR3 size: 15 residues. V trimming: 4 bases; J trimming: 1 base; junction bases outside the gene matches: 5. CDR1 and CDR2 (germline): SNHLY, FYNNEI. The CDR3 loop is CASSGPGGPNTEAFF. The CDR3 DNA reads TGTGCCAGCAGTGGCCCAGGGGGCCCGAACACTGAAGCTTTCTTT.

Written as DNA, the CDR3 is TGTGCCAGCAGCTGGAAGGGACAGGGCTCTTCACCCCTCCACTTT. Translating gives CASSWKGQGSSPLHF. The chain recombines TRBV5-6 with TRBJ1-6; the match to TRBD1 covers 9 bases. Germline CDR1 reads SGHDT; CDR2 reads YYEEEE. The junction had 7 bases not matched to a gene; V was cut back by 3 bases and J by 9 bases. The CDR3 loop spans 15 amino acids.

The chain combines TRBV7-3 with TRBJ2-1; maybe TRBD2 (6 bases). Trimming left V 2 bases short and J 4 bases short, with 18 bases between. The CDR3 has 17 residues. In germline, CDR1 is SGHTA, CDR2 FQGTGA. CDR3: CASSLESGRGGYNEQFF. CDR3 DNA: TGTGCCAGCAGCTTAGAAAGTGGACGTGGGGGGTACAATGAGCAGTTCTTC.

The chain recombines TRBV6-5 with TRBJ1-1; D remains ambiguous. The CDR3 spans 13 residues. Germline V CDR1 and CDR2: MNHEY, SVGAGI. Trimming cost V 3 bases and J 1 base, with 6 bases left between them. CDR3 sequence: CASSYGRNTEAFF. The CDR3 DNA reads TGTGCCAGCAGTTATGGCAGGAACACTGAAGCTTTCTTT.